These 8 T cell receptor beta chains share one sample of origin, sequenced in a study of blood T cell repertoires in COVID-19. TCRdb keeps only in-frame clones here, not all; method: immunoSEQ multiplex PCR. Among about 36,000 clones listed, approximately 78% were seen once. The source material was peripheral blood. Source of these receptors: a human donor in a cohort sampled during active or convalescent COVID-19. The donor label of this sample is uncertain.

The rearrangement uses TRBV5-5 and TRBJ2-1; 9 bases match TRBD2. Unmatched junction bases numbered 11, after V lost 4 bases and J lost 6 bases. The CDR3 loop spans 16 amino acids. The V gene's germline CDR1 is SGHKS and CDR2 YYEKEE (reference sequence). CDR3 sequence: CASSLAPSGISNEQFF. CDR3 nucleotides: TGTGCCAGCAGCCTGGCCCCTAGCGGGATTAGCAATGAGCAGTTCTTC. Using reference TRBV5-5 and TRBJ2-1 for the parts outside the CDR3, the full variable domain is DAGVTQSPTHLIKTRGQQVTLRCSPISGHKSVSWYQQVLGQGPQFIFQYYEKEERGRGNFPDRFSARQFPNYSSELNVNALLLGDSALYLCASSLAPSGISNEQFFGPGTRLTVL.

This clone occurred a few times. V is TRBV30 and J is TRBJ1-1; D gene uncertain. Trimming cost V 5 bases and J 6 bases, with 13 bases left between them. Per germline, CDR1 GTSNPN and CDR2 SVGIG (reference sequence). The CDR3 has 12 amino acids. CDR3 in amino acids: CAWGSGRAEAFF. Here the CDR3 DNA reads TGTGCCTGGGGGTCCGGGAGGGCTGAAGCTTTCTTT.

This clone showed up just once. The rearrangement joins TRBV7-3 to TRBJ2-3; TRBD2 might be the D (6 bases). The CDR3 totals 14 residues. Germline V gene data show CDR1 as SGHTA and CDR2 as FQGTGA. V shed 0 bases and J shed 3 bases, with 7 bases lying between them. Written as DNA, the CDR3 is TGTGCCAGCAGCTTAACCGGGACTACAGATACGCAGTATTTT. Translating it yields CASSLTGTTDTQYF.

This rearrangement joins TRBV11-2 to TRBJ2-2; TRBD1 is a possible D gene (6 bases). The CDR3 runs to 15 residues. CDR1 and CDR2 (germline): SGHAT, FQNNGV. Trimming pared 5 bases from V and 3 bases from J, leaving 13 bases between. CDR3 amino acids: CASSGWGRDTGELFF. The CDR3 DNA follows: TGTGCCAGCAGCGGGTGGGGGCGCGACACCGGGGAGCTGTTTTTT. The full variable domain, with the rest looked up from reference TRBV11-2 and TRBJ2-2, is EAGVAQSPRYKIIEKRQSVAFWCNPISGHATLYWYQQILGQGPKLLIQFQNNGVVDDSQLPKDRFSAERLKGVDSTLKIQPAKLEDSAVYLCASSGWGRDTGELFFGEGSRLTVL.

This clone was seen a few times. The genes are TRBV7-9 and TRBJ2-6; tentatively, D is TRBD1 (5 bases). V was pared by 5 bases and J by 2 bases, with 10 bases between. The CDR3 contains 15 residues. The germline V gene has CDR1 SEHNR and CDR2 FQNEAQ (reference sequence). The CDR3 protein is CASSQGLPGANVLTF. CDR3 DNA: TGTGCCAGCAGCCAGGGTCTCCCTGGGGCCAACGTCCTGACTTTC.

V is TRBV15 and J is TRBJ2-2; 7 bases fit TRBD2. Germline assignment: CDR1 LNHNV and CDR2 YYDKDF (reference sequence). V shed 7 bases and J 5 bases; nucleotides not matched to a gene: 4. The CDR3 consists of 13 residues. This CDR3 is CATNLGRTGELFF. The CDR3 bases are TGTGCCACCAACCTCGGGAGGACCGGGGAGCTGTTTTTT.

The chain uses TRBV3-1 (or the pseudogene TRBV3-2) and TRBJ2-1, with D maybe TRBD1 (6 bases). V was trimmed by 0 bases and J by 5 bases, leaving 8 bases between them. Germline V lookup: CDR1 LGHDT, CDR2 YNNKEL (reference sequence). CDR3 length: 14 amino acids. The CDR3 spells CASSQDDRNNEQFF. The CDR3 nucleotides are TGTGCCAGCAGCCAAGATGACAGGAACAATGAGCAGTTCTTC.

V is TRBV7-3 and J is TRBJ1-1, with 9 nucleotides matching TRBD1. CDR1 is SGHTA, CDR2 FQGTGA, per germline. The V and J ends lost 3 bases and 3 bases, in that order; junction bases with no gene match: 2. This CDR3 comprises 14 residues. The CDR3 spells CASSLTGGDTEAFF. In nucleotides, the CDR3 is TGTGCCAGCAGCTTGACAGGGGGGGACACTGAAGCTTTCTTT.